This is a list of T cell receptor beta chains from one sample in a study of beta chain features in type 1 diabetes. Clones were sequenced by immunoSEQ multiplex PCR, and TCRdb holds only the in-frame ones, with some missing. The sample contains approximately 360,000 clones, roughly 12% of which appear only once. The source material was naive CD4+ T cells from blood. The receptors derive from a woman under 30 with type 1 diabetes. CDR3s leave out the opening cysteine and the closing phenylalanine or tryptophan.

V	J	CDR3
TRBV5-1	TRBJ2-5	ASSLDRGNQY
TRBV27	TRBJ2-5	ASSFDTSGFGTQY
TRBV7-9	TRBJ1-5	ASSPLGGPQH
TRBV19	TRBJ2-7	ASSIRGDPYEQY
TRBV30	TRBJ1-2	AWSPGIGYT
TRBV5-1	TRBJ2-3	ASSLGQSTDTQY
TRBV7-2	TRBJ2-3	ASSLGGRGGDTQY
TRBV5-1	TRBJ2-7	ASSLASSSYEQY
TRBV27	TRBJ2-2	ASCVVAGAVGELF
TRBV6-5	TRBJ2-2	ASLGQSHTGELF
TRBV4-3	TRBJ2-1	ASSQEASGRGYNEQF
TRBV5-1	TRBJ2-6	ASSDVQGAFSGANVLT
TRBV30	TRBJ1-2	AWRKASDYGYT
TRBV5-1	TRBJ1-2	ASSADSYGYT
TRBV20-1	TRBJ1-2	SASSDGYT
TRBV29-1	TRBJ2-2	SAGGGNTGELF
TRBV11-2	TRBJ2-1	ASSALSGYNEQF
TRBV10-3	TRBJ2-7	ATDSGTGSYEQY
TRBV25-1	TRBJ2-7	ASSEVDRQGTEQY
TRBV9	TRBJ2-4	ASSDGQGLNIQY
TRBV11-3	TRBJ1-1	ASRSGTLNTEAF
TRBV5-6	TRBJ2-5	ASTGTRGAETQY
TRBV29-1	TRBJ2-3	SSGARELRTDTQY
TRBV30	TRBJ1-6	ACTGQGGSPLH
TRBV4-2	TRBJ2-3	ASSRNGGASRDTQY
TRBV25-1	TRBJ2-5	ASSTKWQETQY
TRBV1	TRBJ2-2	TSSSKDTPGGELF
TRBV4-2	TRBJ1-2	ASSQQGQGAEGYT